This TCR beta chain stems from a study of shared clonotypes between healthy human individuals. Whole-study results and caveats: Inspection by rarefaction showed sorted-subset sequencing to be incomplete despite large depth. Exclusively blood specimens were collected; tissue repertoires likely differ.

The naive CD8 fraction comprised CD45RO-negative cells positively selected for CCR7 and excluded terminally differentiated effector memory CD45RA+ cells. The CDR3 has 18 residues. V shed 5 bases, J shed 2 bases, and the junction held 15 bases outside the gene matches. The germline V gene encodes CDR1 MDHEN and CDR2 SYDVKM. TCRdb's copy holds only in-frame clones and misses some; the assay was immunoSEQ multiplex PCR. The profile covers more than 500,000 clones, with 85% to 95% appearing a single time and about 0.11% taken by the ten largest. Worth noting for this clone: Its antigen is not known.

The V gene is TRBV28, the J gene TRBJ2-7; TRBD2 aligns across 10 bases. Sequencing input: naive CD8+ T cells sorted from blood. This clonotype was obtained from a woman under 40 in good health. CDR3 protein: CASSPGLSGRAATYEQYF. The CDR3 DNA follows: TGTGCCAGCAGTCCGGGACTAAGCGGGAGGGCCGCGACCTACGAGCAGTACTTC. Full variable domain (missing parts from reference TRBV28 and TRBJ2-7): DVKVTQSSRYLVKRTGEKVFLECVQDMDHENMFWYRQDPGLGLRLIYFSYDVKMKEKGDIPEGYSVSREKKERFSLILESASTNQTSMYLCASSPGLSGRAATYEQYFGPGTRLTVT.